The source of this T cell receptor beta chain is a study of blood T cells in healthy people across ages (dated by TCRdb to about 2015). For the study in its entirety: In model experiments, template switching captured roughly one uniquely barcoded TCR beta cDNA molecule for every two T cells. Using deep sequencing normalized with unique cDNA molecular identifiers, the study measured how TCR beta repertoire diversity changes with age. The donors were split into four age groups: young (average 16 years), middle-aged (roughly 39), aged (approximately 60) and long-lived (roughly 88). For two donors (one aged 18 to 30 and one aged 80 or older), the study analyzed two additional independent replicas of 1 million unique cDNA reads from the same blood draw. The research as a whole found: Because donor CMV infection status was unknown, age-related changes in expanded clonotypes were potentially confounded. Because profiling used bulk unsorted PBMCs, naive and antigen-experienced compartments could not be compared conclusively. Observed TCR beta diversity per million T cells fell roughly linearly with age, and a significant reduction was already apparent by age about 36. Compared with the aged group, the long-lived group had more naive CD4+ T cells, fewer expanded clones and increased TCR diversity, suggesting age selection. Estimates of total diversity based on one million sequenced T cells were considered lower bounds and underestimates. There was a strong correlation between observed TCR beta diversity and the percentage of naive T cells measured by flow cytometry.

Donors were approximately 42 systemically healthy Caucasian individuals from Russia aged roughly 6 to 100 years. About 9.1 milliliters of peripheral blood were collected from each donor into EDTA-treated Vacutainer tubes. Ficoll-Paque density-gradient centrifugation was used to isolate PBMCs, with at least 7 million obtained per sample. Trizol reagent was used to extract total RNA from the PBMCs, yielding at least 6 micrograms per sample. The percentages of naive CD45RAhigh/CD27high T cells were determined by flow cytometry on a PBMC aliquot from every donor. Libraries were built with 5' RACE. Sequencing used an Illumina HiSeq 2500. A second PCR of roughly 7 to 12 cycles was performed with a sample-barcoded 5' primer and a J-beta primer mix. Each TCR beta cDNA molecule received a unique molecular identifier from a template-switch 5' adaptor carrying 12 random nucleotides. At least 2.5 million CDR3-containing paired-end reads were obtained from each sample. The Mint cDNA synthesis kit, primed by a TRBC-specific oligonucleotide, was used to synthesize first-strand cDNA from all RNA. Following uracil-DNA glycosylase treatment, all cDNA underwent a first 18-cycle PCR with the universal primers M1SS and BC2_uni_R. Per the original workflow: For normalization, 1 million high-quality reads were randomly selected from each sample, with every read carrying a distinct molecular identifier. Instead of being binned into consensus sequences, reads that shared molecular identifiers were thrown out. MiTCR, run with a Q25 quality threshold and the strictest error-elimination algorithm, handled CDR3 identification, clonotype clustering and error correction. A nonparametric unseen species model with Euler transformation was used to estimate a lower bound on total TCR beta diversity. TCRdb ran its own pipeline on the public reads, namely fastp trimming at Q25 and MiXCR clone calling, and kept in-frame beta chains. Here each entry gathers all rows of one CDR3 protein and keeps the most common genes and DNA. TCRdb's processing, not the authors' own work, is the source of the V and J calls. This sample lists 600,000 to 1,000,000 distinct CDR3 sequences; 20% to 25% were detected once. The top ten clonotypes cover approximately 3.7% of the sample.

This clonotype was observed a few times. It lacks a known antigen. No base-level quality is on record; no much larger clone is a single base apart. V sheds 0 bases and J sheds 7 bases, leaving 10 bases between their ends. The CDR3 runs 14 residues from the cysteine to the phenylalanine. The DNA shown is the 42-base CDR3, in frame from base 1. CDR1 is given as LGHDT and CDR2 as YNNKEL, both from the germline V gene (reference sequence). These data also featured in a second study, about T cells of mothers and their children. In that second paper, the authors write: Donors were nine systemically healthy Caucasian individuals: three mothers and their six children. cDNA synthesis consumed the entire amount of extracted RNA, loaded at roughly 1.5 ug RNA in each 15 ul reaction. In the second PCR, the M1S primer added sample barcodes and 2-4 random nucleotides. Over 8 million TCR beta CDR3 reads came from each mother, compared with 3.3 million or so reads from each child. Thymic selection similarly shapes TCR recombination output in related and unrelated pairs, with minor effect from inherited differences. Normalized repertoire overlap in related mother-child pairs was always slightly higher than in unrelated mother-child pairs, but the difference was never significant. No persistent microchimeric T cell clones were detected, at a sensitivity of around 97 clones per million clonotypes. The study used deep NGS to compare TCR beta repertoires of mothers and children, seeking features distinguishing related mother-child pairs from unrelated individuals. On average, the children were approximately 12 +/- 4 years old, while the mothers were approximately 40 +/- 4 years old. After adapter ligation with NEBNext reagents, the libraries were sequenced on Illumina HiSeq 2000 with 100+100 nt paired-end reads. To prevent cross-contamination, the mother and child libraries were prepared one month apart and sequenced in separate runs. Each donor had between 500,000 and 2,000,000 distinct TCR beta clonotypes identified. Naive TCR beta clonotypes were estimated from low-frequency clonotypes matched to each donor's FACS-determined naive share, without sorting.

The chain is encoded by TRBV3-1 joined to TRBJ1-5; the best D guess is TRBD1, with 5 bases matching. The sequence was collected from a boy aged 10-17 years in good health. The sample consisted of blood. CDR3 sequence: CASSQDLAGQPQHF. In nucleotide form, the sequence is TGTGCCAGCAGCCAAGATTTGGCAGGGCAGCCCCAGCATTTT.